These 4 T cell receptor beta chains share one sample of origin, sequenced in a study of T cells in tuberculosis. Clones were read by immunoSEQ multiplex PCR, and TCRdb kept only the in-frame ones, dropping some. The table lists some 31,000 clones, about 82% of them singletons. Time point indicated: new active TB diagnosis, blood taken before or within 7 days of starting treatment. The specimen comprised PBMCs, sampled at tuberculosis diagnosis. These receptors were taken from an adult with tuberculosis.

CDR3 sequence reads: CASSLYQRNTGELFF. CDR3 DNA sequence: TGTGCCAGCAGCTTATATCAGCGGAACACCGGGGAGCTGTTTTTT. This chain links TRBV7-2 with TRBJ2-2; D uncertain. The CDR3 loop spans 15 amino acids. Trimming took off 2 bases at V and 1 base at J, with 8 bases between the two ends. Germline V gene data show CDR1 as SGHTA and CDR2 as FQGNSA.

V usage is TRBV15 and J usage is TRBJ2-1; 13 bases are shared with TRBD2. Looked up from germline, CDR1 is LNHNV and CDR2 is YYDKDF (reference sequence). The ends lost 7 bases at V and 2 bases at J; junction bases unmatched: 2. The CDR3 extends over 15 amino acids. The CDR3 DNA reads as TGTGCCACCAAACTAGCGGGGGGGCCCTACAATGAGCAGTTCTTC. It specifies CATKLAGGPYNEQFF.

This chain uses TRBV2 with TRBJ1-1, with 9 bases identical to TRBD1. The CDR3 runs to 15 residues. V shed 9 bases and J 0 bases; nucleotides not matched to a gene: 8. The germline V gene has CDR1 SNHLY and CDR2 FYNNEI. This CDR3 is CARTGTGYVNTEAFF. As DNA, the CDR3 is TGTGCCAGAACCGGGACAGGGTACGTGAACACTGAAGCTTTCTTT.

The V call is TRBV2, the J call TRBJ1-4; D is unclear. Germline V lookup: CDR1 SNHLY, CDR2 FYNNEI. Trimming pared 0 bases from V and 10 bases from J, leaving 9 bases between. The length of the CDR3 is 13 residues. The CDR3 is CASSEARAGKLFF. The CDR3 DNA follows: TGTGCCAGCAGTGAAGCGAGGGCTGGAAAACTGTTTTTT.